Presented here are 4 T cell receptor beta chains from one specimen sequenced in a study of regulatory T cells in long-lasting Graves disease. Time point noted: persistent/refractory GD, antithyroid drugs over 5 years with positive TRAb. Preparation of the TCR library used RNA extracted from PBMCs. Arm-PCR of CDR3 regions with iRepertoire HTBI primers generated TCR beta libraries. TCRdb reprocessed the multiplex PCR reads via MiXCR and lists one record per CDR3 protein. The data show 390,000 or so distinct CDR3 sequences, with 20% to 25% seen just once and around 30% held by the top ten. The source material was peripheral blood mononuclear cells (PBMCs), sampled when the disease was refractory, from a patient treated with antithyroid drugs. Every receptor here comes from a woman in her thirties or forties with Graves disease.

The sample holds many counts of this clonotype. The chain uses TRBV28 and TRBJ1-5, with 10 bases lining up with TRBD1. This CDR3 comprises 16 residues. Germline values: CDR1 MDHEN, CDR2 SYDVKM. The V and J ends lost 4 bases and 2 bases, in that order; junction bases with no gene match: 5. For the CDR3, the DNA is TGTGCCAGCAGTTCCCACGGGACAGGGGGCAATCAGCCCCAGCATTTT. Encoded protein: CASSSHGTGGNQPQHF. The full variable domain, its missing parts supplied by reference TRBV28 and TRBJ1-5, is DVKVTQSSRYLVKRTGEKVFLECVQDMDHENMFWYRQDPGLGLRLIYFSYDVKMKEKGDIPEGYSVSREKKERFSLILESASTNQTSMYLCASSSHGTGGNQPQHFGDGTRLSIL.

There are many counts of this clonotype. The chain couples TRBV28 to TRBJ1-4; D unclear. Trimming pared 9 bases from V and 7 bases from J, leaving 9 bases between. The germline CDR1 and CDR2 sequences are MDHEN and SYDVKM. This CDR3 has 11 amino acids. For the CDR3, the DNA is TGTGCCAGTACCCCCGGTGAAAAACTGTTTTTT. Its protein product is CASTPGEKLFF.

This clonotype appeared a few times. The genes are TRBV28 and TRBJ2-7, with D unresolved. Germline-derived CDR1 and CDR2 are MDHEN and SYDVKM. V lost 1 base, J lost 5 bases, and 18 bases lay in between. The CDR3 runs to 16 residues. The DNA of the CDR3 is TGTGCCAGCAGTTTATCTTTTGCGAAGGGTTCCCACGAGCAGTACTTC. Protein product: CASSLSFAKGSHEQYF.

This clonotype was counted a few times. The chain recombines TRBV7-6 with TRBJ1-1; D is possibly TRBD1 (6 bases). Trimming cost V 5 bases and J 1 base, with 14 bases left between them. This CDR3 comprises 15 residues. Germline values: CDR1 SGHVS, CDR2 FNYEAQ. Written as DNA, the CDR3 is TGTGCCAGCAGCCCAACCGGGACACAGAACACTGAAGCTTTCTTT. Translated, it gives CASSPTGTQNTEAFF. Variable domain in full (rest from reference TRBV7-6 and TRBJ1-1): GAGVSQSPRYKVTKRGQDVALRCDPISGHVSLYWYRQALGQGPEFLTYFNYEAQQDKSGLPNDRFSAERPEGSISTLTIQRTEQRDSAMYRCASSPTGTQNTEAFFGQGTRLTVV.